This T cell receptor (beta chain) stems from a study of CD8+CD57+ T cells in acquired aplastic anemia. Looking at the study overall: Mean DNA quantity obtained from sorted CD4+ and CD8+ cells was 2.5 to 4 ug. Study outcomes and limitations: Around 30 was the count of CD8+ CDR3 sequences that patients shared with controls. Controls did not differ significantly from patients in CD8+ Simpson's diversity.

This clonotype was counted a few times. Its cognate antigen is unknown. TCR beta VDJ combinations and CDR3 sequences were profiled from genomic DNA. TCRdb analysed the reads with MiXCR anew, one entry per CDR3 protein. The repertoire holds hundreds of thousands of distinct CDR3 sequences, approximately 56% seen once, with roughly 8% in the top ten. The source of this sequence is a human donor with severe aplastic anemia or a healthy control (not recorded which). Specimen: sorted CD4+, CD8+, or CD8+CD57+ T cells (not recorded which) from PBMCs.

As DNA, the CDR3 is TGTGCCAGCAGCTTTCGGGGTACCTACAATGAGCAGTTCTTC. It is translated as CASSFRGTYNEQFF. The chain links TRBV7-3 to TRBJ2-1; D possibly corresponds to TRBD2 (5 bases). Germline-derived CDR1 and CDR2 are SGHTA and FQGTGA. This CDR3 is built from 14 residues. V was shortened by 3 bases and J by 2 bases, with 8 bases between the two germline ends.